This T cell receptor beta chain is from a study of early T cells in non-severe SARS-CoV-2 infection. Study-level information: Sequencing input comprised bulk RNA from unsorted whole blood; chain pairing was not available.

Each cDNA molecule carried a unique molecular identifier. Each CDR3 protein is one row after TCRdb ran MiXCR on the 5' RACE reads. The data hold roughly 50,000 distinct CDR3 sequences, with about 9.3% observed a single time. V dropped 6 bases and J dropped 3; count of bases not matched to a gene: 4. Per germline, CDR1 MNHNY and CDR2 SVGAGI (reference sequence). The CDR3 has 13 amino acids. This clonotype was detected many times. This chain joins TRBV6-6 and TRBJ2-5, with TRBD1 identical over 7 bases. The source of this sequence is an adult who was a healthcare worker with PCR-confirmed SARS-CoV-2 infection or an uninfected control (not recorded which). Source material: whole blood. The CDR3 DNA follows: TGTGCCAGCAGGTTAGGGGGCGAAGAGACCCAGTACTTC. It encodes CASRLGGEETQYF.